This T cell receptor beta chain was sequenced in a study of blood T cell repertoires in COVID-19. The data were produced by immunoSEQ multiplex PCR, yet TCRdb's version contains in-frame clones alone and is incomplete. The sample records roughly 69,000 clones, around 73% being singletons. One Seattle source followed patients from active infection through their disease course. This clone was found a few times. Source material: peripheral blood. The clonotype was recovered from a man aged 60 to 75 with COVID-19, enrolled during active disease.

The CDR3 DNA is TGCGCCAGTTCATCGAGCGTAGAGACCCAGTACTTC. This sequence encodes CASSSSVETQYF. The chain joins TRBV5-1 to TRBJ2-5; D not resolved. The CDR3 sequence is 12 residues long. V was pared by 8 bases and J by 4 bases, with 12 bases between. CDR1 SGHRS and CDR2 YFSETQ come from the germline V gene.